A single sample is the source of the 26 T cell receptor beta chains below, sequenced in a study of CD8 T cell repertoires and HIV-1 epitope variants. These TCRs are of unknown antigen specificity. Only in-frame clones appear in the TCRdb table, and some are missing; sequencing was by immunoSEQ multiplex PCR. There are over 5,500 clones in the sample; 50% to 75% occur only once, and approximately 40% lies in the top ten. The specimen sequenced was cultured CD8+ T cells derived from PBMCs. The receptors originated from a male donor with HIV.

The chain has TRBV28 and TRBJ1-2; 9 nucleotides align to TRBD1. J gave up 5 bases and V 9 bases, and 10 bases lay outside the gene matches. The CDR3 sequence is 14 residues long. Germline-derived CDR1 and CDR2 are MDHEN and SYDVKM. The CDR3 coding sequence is TGTGCCAGTAATATTCCGGGACAGGGATATGGCTACACCTTC. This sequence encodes CASNIPGQGYGYTF.

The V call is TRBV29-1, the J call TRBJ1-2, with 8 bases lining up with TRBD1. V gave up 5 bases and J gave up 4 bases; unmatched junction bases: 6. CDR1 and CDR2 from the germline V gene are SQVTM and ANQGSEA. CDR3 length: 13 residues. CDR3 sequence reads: CSVTGGVSYGYTF. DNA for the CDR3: TGCAGCGTTACAGGGGGAGTGTCCTATGGCTACACCTTC.

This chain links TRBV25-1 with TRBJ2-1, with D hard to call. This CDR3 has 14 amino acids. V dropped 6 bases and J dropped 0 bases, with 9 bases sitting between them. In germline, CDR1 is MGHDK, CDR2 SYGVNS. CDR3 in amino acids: CASRPASSYNEQFF. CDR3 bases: TGTGCCAGCAGACCGGCGAGCTCCTACAATGAGCAGTTCTTC.

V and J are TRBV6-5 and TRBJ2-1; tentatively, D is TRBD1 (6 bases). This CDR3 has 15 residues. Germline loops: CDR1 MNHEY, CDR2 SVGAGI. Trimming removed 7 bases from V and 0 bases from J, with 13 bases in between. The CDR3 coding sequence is TGTGCCAGCAAGGGGGACGATAGCTCCTACAATGAGCAGTTCTTC. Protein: CASKGDDSSYNEQFF.

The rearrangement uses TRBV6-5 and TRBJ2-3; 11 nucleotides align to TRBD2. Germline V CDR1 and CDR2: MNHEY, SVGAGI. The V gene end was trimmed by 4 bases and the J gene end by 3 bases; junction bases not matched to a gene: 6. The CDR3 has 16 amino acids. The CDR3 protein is CASSFTSGGLTDTQYF. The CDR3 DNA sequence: TGTGCCAGCAGTTTTACTAGCGGGGGTTTGACAGATACGCAGTATTTT.

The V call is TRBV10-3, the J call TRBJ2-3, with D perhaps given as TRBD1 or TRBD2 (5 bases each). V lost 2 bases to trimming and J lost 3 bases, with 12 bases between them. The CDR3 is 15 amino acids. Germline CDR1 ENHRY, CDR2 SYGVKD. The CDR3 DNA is TGTGCCATCAGTGAGGAGGGGAGTCCGACAGATACGCAGTATTTT. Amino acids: CAISEEGSPTDTQYF.

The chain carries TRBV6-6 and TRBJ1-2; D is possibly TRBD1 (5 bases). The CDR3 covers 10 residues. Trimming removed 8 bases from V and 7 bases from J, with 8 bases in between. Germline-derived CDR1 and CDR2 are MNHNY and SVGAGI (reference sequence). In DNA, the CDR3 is TGTGCCAGCGGGGACGTTGGCTACACCTTC. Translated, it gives CASGDVGYTF.

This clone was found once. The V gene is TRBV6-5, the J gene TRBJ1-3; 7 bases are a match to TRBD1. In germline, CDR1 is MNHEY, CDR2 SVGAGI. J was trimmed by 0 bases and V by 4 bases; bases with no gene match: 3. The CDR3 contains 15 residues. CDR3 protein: CASSFQGGSGNTIYF. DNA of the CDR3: TGTGCCAGCAGTTTCCAGGGGGGCTCTGGAAACACCATATATTTT.

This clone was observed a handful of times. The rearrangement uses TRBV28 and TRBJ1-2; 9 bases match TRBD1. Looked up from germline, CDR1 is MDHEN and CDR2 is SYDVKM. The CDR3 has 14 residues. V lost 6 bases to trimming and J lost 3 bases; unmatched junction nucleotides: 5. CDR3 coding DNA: TGTGCCAGCAGCCGACAGGGGGACTACTATGGCTACACCTTC. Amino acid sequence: CASSRQGDYYGYTF.

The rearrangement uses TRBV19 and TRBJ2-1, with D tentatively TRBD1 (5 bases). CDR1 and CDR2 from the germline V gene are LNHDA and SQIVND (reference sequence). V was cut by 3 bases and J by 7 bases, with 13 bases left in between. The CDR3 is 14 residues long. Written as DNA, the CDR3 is TGTGCCAGTAGTATCCCCCCAACAGGTAATGAGCAGTTCTTC. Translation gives CASSIPPTGNEQFF.

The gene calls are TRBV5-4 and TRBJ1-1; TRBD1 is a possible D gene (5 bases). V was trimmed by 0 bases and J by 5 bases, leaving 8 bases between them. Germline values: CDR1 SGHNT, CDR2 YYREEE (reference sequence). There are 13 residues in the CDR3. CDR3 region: CASSLAEGTEAFF. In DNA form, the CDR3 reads TGTGCCAGCAGCTTGGCCGAGGGGACTGAAGCTTTCTTT.

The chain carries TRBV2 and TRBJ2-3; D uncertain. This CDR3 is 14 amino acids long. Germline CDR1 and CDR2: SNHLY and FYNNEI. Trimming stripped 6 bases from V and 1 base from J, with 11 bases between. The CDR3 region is CASRDGIGTDTQYF. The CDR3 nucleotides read TGTGCCAGCAGGGATGGAATTGGCACAGATACGCAGTATTTT.

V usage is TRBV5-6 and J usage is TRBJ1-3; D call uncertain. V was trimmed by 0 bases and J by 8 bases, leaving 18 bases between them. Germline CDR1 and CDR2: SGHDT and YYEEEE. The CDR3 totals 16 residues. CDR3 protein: CASSLGLTLVGDTIYF. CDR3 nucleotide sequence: TGTGCCAGCAGCTTGGGGCTGACTCTTGTGGGAGACACCATATATTTT.

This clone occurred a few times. This CDR3 is CASSEDGSYNEQFF. The CDR3 DNA sequence: TGTGCCAGCAGCGAAGACGGGTCATACAATGAGCAGTTCTTC. The rearrangement uses TRBV9 and TRBJ2-1; D gene ambiguous. This CDR3 has 14 amino acids. Germline V gene lookup returns CDR1 SGDLS and CDR2 YYNGEE. Trimming left V 3 bases short and J 4 bases short, with 11 bases between.

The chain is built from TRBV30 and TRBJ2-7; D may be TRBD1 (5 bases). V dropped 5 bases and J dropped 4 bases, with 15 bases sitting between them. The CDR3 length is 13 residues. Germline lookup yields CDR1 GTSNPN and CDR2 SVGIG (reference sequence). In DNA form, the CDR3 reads TGTGCCTGGGAAATCCCAGGGTGGTACGAGCAGTACTTC. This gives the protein CAWEIPGWYEQYF.

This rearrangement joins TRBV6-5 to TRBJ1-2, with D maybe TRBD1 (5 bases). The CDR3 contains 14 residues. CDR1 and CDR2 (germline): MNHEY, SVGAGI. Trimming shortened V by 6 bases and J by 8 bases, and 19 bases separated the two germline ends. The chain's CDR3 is CASSSPGRLFGYTF. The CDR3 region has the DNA TGTGCCAGCAGCTCCCCGGGACGGCTTTTCGGCTACACCTTC.

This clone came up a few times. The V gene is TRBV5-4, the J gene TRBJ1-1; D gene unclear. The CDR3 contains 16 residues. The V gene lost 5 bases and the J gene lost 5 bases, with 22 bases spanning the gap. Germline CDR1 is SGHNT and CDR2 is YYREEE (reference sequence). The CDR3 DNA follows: TGTGCCAGCAGGGACGACGTGGGAGGGAAGGGAACTGAAGCTTTCTTT. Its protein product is CASRDDVGGKGTEAFF.

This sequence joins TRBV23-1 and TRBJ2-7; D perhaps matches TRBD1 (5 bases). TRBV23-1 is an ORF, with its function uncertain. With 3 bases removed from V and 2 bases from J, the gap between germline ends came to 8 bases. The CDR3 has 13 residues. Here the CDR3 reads CASSHRTTYEQYF. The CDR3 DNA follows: TGCGCCAGCAGTCACAGGACAACCTACGAGCAGTACTTC.

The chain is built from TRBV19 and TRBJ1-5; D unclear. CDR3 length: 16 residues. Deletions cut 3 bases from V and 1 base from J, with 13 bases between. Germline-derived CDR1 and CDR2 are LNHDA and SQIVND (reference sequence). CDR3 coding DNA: TGTGCCAGTAGTATTTGGTCAGTCAACAGCAATCAGCCCCAGCATTTT. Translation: CASSIWSVNSNQPQHF.

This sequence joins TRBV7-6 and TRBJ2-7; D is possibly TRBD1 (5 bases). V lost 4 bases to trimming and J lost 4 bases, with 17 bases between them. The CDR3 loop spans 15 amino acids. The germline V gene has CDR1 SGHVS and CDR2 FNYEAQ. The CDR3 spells CASSSLKGRPYEQYF. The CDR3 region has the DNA TGTGCCAGCAGCTCCCTAAAGGGGCGTCCGTACGAGCAGTACTTC.

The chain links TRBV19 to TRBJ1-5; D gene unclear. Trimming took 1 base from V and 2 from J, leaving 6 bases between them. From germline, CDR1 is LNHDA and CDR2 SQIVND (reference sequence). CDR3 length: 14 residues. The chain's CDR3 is CASSIVQGNQPQHF. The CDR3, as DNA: TGTGCCAGTAGTATAGTGCAGGGCAATCAGCCCCAGCATTTT.

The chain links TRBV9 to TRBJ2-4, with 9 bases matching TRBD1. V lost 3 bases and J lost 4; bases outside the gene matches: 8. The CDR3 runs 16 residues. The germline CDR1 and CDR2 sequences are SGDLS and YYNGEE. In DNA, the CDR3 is TGTGCCAGCAGCGCCCCGGGACAGGGTGAAAAAAACATTCAGTACTTC. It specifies CASSAPGQGEKNIQYF.

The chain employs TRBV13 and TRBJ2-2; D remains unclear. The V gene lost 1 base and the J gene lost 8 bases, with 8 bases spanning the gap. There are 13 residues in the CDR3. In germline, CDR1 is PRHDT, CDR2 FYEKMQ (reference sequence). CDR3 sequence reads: CASSLATRGELFF. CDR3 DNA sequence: TGTGCCAGCAGCTTAGCCACAAGGGGGGAGCTGTTTTTT.

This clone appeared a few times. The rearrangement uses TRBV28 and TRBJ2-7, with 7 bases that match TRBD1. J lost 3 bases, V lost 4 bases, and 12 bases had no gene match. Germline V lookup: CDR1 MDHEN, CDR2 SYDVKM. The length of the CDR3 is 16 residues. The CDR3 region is CASSWSLGQSLYEQYF. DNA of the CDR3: TGTGCCAGCAGTTGGTCACTGGGACAGAGCCTCTACGAGCAGTACTTC.

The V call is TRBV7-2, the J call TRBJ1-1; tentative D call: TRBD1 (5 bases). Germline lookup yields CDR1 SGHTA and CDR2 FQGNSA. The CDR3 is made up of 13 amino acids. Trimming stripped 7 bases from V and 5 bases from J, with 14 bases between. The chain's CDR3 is CASTRGLGTEAFF. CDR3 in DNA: TGTGCCAGCACGCGGGGCTTGGGGACTGAAGCTTTCTTT.

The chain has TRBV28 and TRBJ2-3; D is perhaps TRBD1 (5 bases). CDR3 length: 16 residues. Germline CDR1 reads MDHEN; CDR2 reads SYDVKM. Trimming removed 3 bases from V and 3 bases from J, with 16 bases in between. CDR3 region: CASSLDSGYETDTQYF. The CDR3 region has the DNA TGTGCCAGCAGTTTGGATTCAGGGTATGAGACAGATACGCAGTATTTT. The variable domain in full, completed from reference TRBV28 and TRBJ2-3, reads DVKVTQSSRYLVKRTGEKVFLECVQDMDHENMFWYRQDPGLGLRLIYFSYDVKMKEKGDIPEGYSVSREKKERFSLILESASTNQTSMYLCASSLDSGYETDTQYFGPGTRLTVL.